This entry lists 9 T cell receptor beta chains sequenced from one sample in a study of blood T cell repertoires in COVID-19. Clones were read by immunoSEQ multiplex PCR, and TCRdb kept only the in-frame ones, dropping some. The table shows 150,000 to 200,000 clones, with 70% to 80% occurring only once. Sequencing was done on a sample of peripheral blood. The receptors come from a man aged 60-69 years with acute or convalescent COVID-19.

The V call is TRBV5-1, the J call TRBJ1-1; 10 bases agree with TRBD1. There are 16 residues in the CDR3. Germline CDR1 SGHRS, CDR2 YFSETQ. Trimming at V came to 3 bases and at J to 5 bases, leaving 10 bases not matched to a gene. CDR3 region: CASSWADRGQGTEAFF. The CDR3 nucleotides are TGCGCCAGCAGCTGGGCCGACAGGGGGCAGGGAACTGAAGCTTTCTTT.

This chain connects TRBV24-1 to TRBJ1-4; no firm D call. Germline CDR1 reads KGHDR; CDR2 reads SFDVKD. V lost 6 bases and J lost 10, with 17 bases in between. The CDR3 spans 14 residues. The chain's CDR3 is CATSNVDEGGKLFF. DNA for the CDR3: TGTGCCACCAGTAACGTGGACGAGGGCGGAAAACTGTTTTTT.

This chain uses TRBV7-9 with TRBJ1-2; weak D call: TRBD1 (5 bases). The CDR3 contains 17 residues. In germline, CDR1 is SEHNR, CDR2 FQNEAQ (reference sequence). The V and J ends lost 0 bases and 1 base respectively, with 15 bases between them. The CDR3 nucleotides read TGTGCCAGCAGCTTAGCGGCAGGGAGGTCCCTTAACTATGGCTACACCTTC. Amino acid sequence: CASSLAAGRSLNYGYTF.

The chain employs TRBV9 and TRBJ2-1; 14 bases are a match to TRBD2. CDR1 is SGDLS, CDR2 YYNGEE, per germline. The CDR3 extends over 18 amino acids. With 2 bases clipped from V and 2 bases from J, the junction kept 6 bases outside the gene matches. CDR3 loop: CASSVGTSGGTPYNEQFF. CDR3 DNA sequence: TGTGCCAGCAGCGTGGGGACTAGCGGGGGAACTCCCTACAATGAGCAGTTCTTC.

This clone turned up a few times. V usage is TRBV7-2 and J usage is TRBJ1-2; 8 bases map to TRBD1. CDR1 and CDR2 from the germline V gene are SGHTA and FQGNSA. The CDR3 runs to 14 residues. The J segment lost 3 bases and the V segment lost 5 bases, leaving 5 bases of the junction unmatched. CDR3 protein: CASSGTGGDYGYTF. CDR3 DNA sequence: TGTGCCAGCAGCGGTACAGGGGGGGACTATGGCTACACCTTC.

This clone came up once. The chain joins TRBV11-2 to TRBJ2-7, with 8 positions matching TRBD1. Trimming removed 4 bases from V and 12 bases from J; junction bases left unmatched: 14. There are 14 residues in the CDR3. CDR1 is SGHAT, CDR2 FQNNGV, per germline. CDR3 in amino acids: CASSSFKGQGHRYF. The CDR3 DNA is TGTGCCAGCAGCTCCTTCAAAGGACAGGGTCATCGGTACTTC.

The chain joins TRBV5-6 to TRBJ2-2, with D perhaps TRBD1 (5 bases). Germline CDR1 SGHDT, CDR2 YYEEEE. V was cut by 5 bases and J by 6 bases, with 11 bases left in between. The CDR3 length is 13 residues. This CDR3 is CASSSDSAGELFF. DNA of the CDR3: TGTGCCAGCAGTTCAGACAGTGCCGGGGAGCTGTTTTTT.

This clone was counted between two and nine times. This chain links TRBV13 with TRBJ2-3; 11 nucleotides agree with TRBD2. After removal of 1 base from V and 5 bases from J, the junction contained 5 bases not matched to a gene. Germline CDR1 is PRHDT and CDR2 is FYEKMQ (reference sequence). The CDR3 is 16 residues long. The CDR3 protein is CASSLVGLAGGDTQYF. The CDR3 DNA reads TGTGCCAGCAGCTTAGTCGGCCTAGCGGGGGGAGATACGCAGTATTTT.

The DNA of the CDR3 is TGTGCCAGCCTGACTTTGGGGGACAGTGAATCTCAAGAGACCCAGTACTTC. It is translated as CASLTLGDSESQETQYF. The chain uses TRBV21-1 and TRBJ2-5; the table's D call, TRBD1, has no DNA check behind it. TRBV21-1 is shown as a pseudogene. The CDR3 runs to 17 residues.